This T cell receptor beta chain was retrieved from a study of shared clonotypes between healthy human individuals. Among the unsorted PBMC samples, replicate PCRs used roughly 300 ng DNA, 30,000 to 35,000 T cell genomes. TCRdb's copy holds only in-frame clones and misses some; the assay was immunoSEQ multiplex PCR. The sample contains 520,000 or so clones, 79% of which appear only once. CDR1 and CDR2 from the germline V gene are LNHNV and YYDKDF (reference sequence). CDR3 length: 13 residues. V was clipped by 4 bases and J by 3 bases, with 4 bases between them. The sample taken for sequencing was PBMCs. This TCR derives from a woman between 40 and 50 years old in good health. Some clones in this sample may be carry-over from other donors' samples. J is TRBJ2-6 and V is TRBV15; D is unresolved. CDR3 coding DNA: TGTGCCACCAGCATCAGTGGGGCCAACGTCCTGACTTTC. Protein: CATSISGANVLTF.